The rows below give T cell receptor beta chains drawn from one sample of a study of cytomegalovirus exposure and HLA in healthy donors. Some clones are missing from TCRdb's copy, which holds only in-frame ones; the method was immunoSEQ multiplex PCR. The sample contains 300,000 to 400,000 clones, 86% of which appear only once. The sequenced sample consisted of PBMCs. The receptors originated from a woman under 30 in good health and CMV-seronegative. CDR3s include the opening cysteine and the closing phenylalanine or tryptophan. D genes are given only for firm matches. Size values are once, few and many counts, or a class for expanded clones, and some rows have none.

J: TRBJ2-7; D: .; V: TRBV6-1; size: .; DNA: TGTGCCAGCAGTGAATACCCACTTAAACAGGGAAACTACGAGCAGTACTTC; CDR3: CASSEYPLKQGNYEQYF
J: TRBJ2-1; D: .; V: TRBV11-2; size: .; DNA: TGTGCCAGCAGCAAAGAACTAGGTAGCTCCTACAATGAGCAGTTCTTC; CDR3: CASSKELGSSYNEQFF
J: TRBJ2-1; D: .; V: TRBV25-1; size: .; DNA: TGTGCCAGCAGTACCCGGGAAATTTTCGGTGAGCAGTTCTTC; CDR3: CASSTREIFGEQFF
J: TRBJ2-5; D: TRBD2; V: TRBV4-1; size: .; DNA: TGCGCCAGCAGCCAAGGGGCCGCGGGGGGAGAGACCCAGTACTTC; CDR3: CASSQGAAGGETQYF
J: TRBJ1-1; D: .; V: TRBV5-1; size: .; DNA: TGCGCCAGCAGCTCCGTCAGGGAAGCGAACACTGAAGCTTTCTTT; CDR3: CASSSVREANTEAFF
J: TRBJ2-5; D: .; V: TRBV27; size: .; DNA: TGTGCCAGCAGCAATCACAGGGAGCTTTGGGAGACCCAGTACTTC; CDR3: CASSNHRELWETQYF
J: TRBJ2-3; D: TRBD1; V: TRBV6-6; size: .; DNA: TGTGCCAGCAGTCAGACAGGGGTTCGCGCAGATACGCAGTATTTT; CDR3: CASSQTGVRADTQYF
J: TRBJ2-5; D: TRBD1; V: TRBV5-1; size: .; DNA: TGCGCCAGCAGCTTGGGACAGGGCCAAGAGACCCAGTACTTC; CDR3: CASSLGQGQETQYF
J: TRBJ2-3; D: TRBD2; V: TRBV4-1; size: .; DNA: TGCGCCAGCAGCTTTAAGCGGGGGCGCACAGATACGCAGTATTTT; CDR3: CASSFKRGRTDTQYF
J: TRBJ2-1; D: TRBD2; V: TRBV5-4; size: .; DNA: TGTGCCAGCAGCTTGCGTATCGGTTCAGCGGGGGTAAGCAATGAGCAGTTCTTC; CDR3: CASSLRIGSAGVSNEQFF
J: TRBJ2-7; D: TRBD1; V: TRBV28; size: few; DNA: TGTGCCAGCAGCTCCCGACAGGGTAGGGGTTACGAGCAGTACTTC; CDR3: CASSSRQGRGYEQYF
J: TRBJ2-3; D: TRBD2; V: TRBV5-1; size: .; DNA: TGCGCCAGCAGCATAACCGGGACTAGCGGCACAGATACGCAGTATTTT; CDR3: CASSITGTSGTDTQYF
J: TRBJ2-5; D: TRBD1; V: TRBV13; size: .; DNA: TGTGCCAGCAGCGTCCGACAGGGGTTAGAGACCCAGTACTTC; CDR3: CASSVRQGLETQYF
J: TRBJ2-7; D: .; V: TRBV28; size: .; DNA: TGTGCCAGCAGGAAGCACCCAGGGGACTCCTACGAGCAGTACTTC; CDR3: CASRKHPGDSYEQYF
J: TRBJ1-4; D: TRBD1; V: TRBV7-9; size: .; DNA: TGTGCCAGCAGCTTAGCGCTCGGGACAGAGGGTGAAAAACTGTTTTTT; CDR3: CASSLALGTEGEKLFF
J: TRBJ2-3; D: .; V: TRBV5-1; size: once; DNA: TGCGCCAGCAGCGCCCCCGGGGAACTCACAGATACGCAGTATTTT; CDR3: CASSAPGELTDTQYF
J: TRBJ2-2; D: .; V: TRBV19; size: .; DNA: TGTGCCAGTAGTTTCGACAGGAGAAACACCGGGGAGCTGTTTTTT; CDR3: CASSFDRRNTGELFF
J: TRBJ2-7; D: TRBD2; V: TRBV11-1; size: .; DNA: TGTGCCAGCAGCTTTACTAGCGGCTCCTACGAGCAGTACTTC; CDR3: CASSFTSGSYEQYF
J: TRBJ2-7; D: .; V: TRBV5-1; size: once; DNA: TGCGCCAGCAGCTTGAAGGAGTCCAACGAGCAGTACTTC; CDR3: CASSLKESNEQYF
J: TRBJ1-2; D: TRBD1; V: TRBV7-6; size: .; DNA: TGTGCCAGCAGCATGACAGGGAGCGACTATGGCTACACCTTC; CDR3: CASSMTGSDYGYTF
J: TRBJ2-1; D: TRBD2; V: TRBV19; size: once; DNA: TGTGCCAGTAGTCGGGTGGTAGCGGGGGATCGGCAGTTCTTC; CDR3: CASSRVVAGDRQFF
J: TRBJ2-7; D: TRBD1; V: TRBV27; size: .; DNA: TGTGCCAGCAGTTTATTAGGGGACAGATACGAGCAGTACTTC; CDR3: CASSLLGDRYEQYF
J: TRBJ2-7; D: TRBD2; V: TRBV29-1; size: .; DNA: TGCAGCGTGAGGACTAGGTCCTACGAGCAGTACTTC; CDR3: CSVRTRSYEQYF
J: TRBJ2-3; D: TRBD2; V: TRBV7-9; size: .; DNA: TGTGCCAGCAGCTTAGTCCTAGCGGGGCGCACAGATACGCAGTATTTT; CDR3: CASSLVLAGRTDTQYF
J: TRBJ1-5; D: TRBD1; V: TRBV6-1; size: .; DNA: TGTGCCAGCAGTCCTCGACAGGGCGGTCAGCCCCAGCATTTT; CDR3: CASSPRQGGQPQHF
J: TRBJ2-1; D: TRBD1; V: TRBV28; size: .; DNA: TGTGCCAGCAGGCTGGGGGCAGGGGGAGCAAATGAGCAGTTCTTC; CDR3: CASRLGAGGANEQFF
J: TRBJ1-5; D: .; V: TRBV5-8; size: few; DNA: TGTGCCAGCAGCTTGGGACAGATCTCCTCTCAGCCCCAGCATTTT; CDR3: CASSLGQISSQPQHF
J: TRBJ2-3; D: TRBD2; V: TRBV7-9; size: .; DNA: TGTGCCAGCCTCCCCGGGACTAGCGGATTAGATACGCAGTATTTT; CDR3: CASLPGTSGLDTQYF
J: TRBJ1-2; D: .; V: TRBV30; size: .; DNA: TGTGCCTGGAGTGTAGGCACGGGGTCCTATGGCTACACCTTC; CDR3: CAWSVGTGSYGYTF
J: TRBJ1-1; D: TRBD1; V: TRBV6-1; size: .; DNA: TGTGCCAGCAGTGAACCCCTAAGCTTGACAGGGATGAACACTGAAGCTTTCTTT; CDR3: CASSEPLSLTGMNTEAFF
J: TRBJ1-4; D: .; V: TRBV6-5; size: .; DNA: TGTGCCAGCAGTCCCTACAAGGGAGGGGAAAAACTGTTTTTT; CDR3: CASSPYKGGEKLFF
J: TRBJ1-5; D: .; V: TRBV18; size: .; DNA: TGTGCCAGCTCACCCACGACGGGATCGGGCAATCAGCCCCAGCATTTT; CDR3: CASSPTTGSGNQPQHF
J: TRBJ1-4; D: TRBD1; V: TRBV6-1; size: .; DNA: TGTGCCAGCAGTGAAGCTCAGGCAGGGGGCAGTGAAAAACTGTTTTTT; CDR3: CASSEAQAGGSEKLFF
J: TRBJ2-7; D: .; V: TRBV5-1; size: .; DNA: TGCGCCAGCAGCTTGGCCAGGGCCTCCTACGAGCAGTACTTC; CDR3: CASSLARASYEQYF
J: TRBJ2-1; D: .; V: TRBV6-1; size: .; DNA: TGTGCCAGCAGTGAAGTCGCGGGAATGCTCGTCAATGAGCAGTTCTTC; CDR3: CASSEVAGMLVNEQFF
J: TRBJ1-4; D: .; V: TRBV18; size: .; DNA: TGTGCCAGCTCACCGCTGCGGCCTGGGGAGAGAAATGAAAAACTGTTTTTT; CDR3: CASSPLRPGERNEKLFF
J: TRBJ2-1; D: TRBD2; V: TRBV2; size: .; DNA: TGTGCCAGCAGGTCCGGGACTAGCGGACTCAATGAGCAGTTCTTC; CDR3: CASRSGTSGLNEQFF
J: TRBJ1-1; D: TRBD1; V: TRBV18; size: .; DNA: TGTGCCAGCTCACCCGGACAGGGAGGGACTGAAGCTTTCTTT; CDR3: CASSPGQGGTEAFF
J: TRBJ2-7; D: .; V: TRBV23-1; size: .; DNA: TGCGCCAGCGGTGGGGAGGCGAGCTCCTACGAGCAGTACTTC; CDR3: CASGGEASSYEQYF
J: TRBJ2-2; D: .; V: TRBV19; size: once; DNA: TGTGCCAGCAAGTCAGGGCAGACTACCGGGGAGCTGTTTTTT; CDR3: CASKSGQTTGELFF
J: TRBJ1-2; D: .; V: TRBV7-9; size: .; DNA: TGTGCCAGCAGCCTGAGCAGCCCTTCACCGGACAGCTATGGCTACACCTTC; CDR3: CASSLSSPSPDSYGYTF